The 30 T cell receptor beta chains below all came from one sample that was sequenced in a study of T cells in Graves' hyperthyroidism and ophthalmopathy. RNA transcripts served as the template for amplifying TCR beta CDR3 regions. Initially, a first-round RT-PCR of the TCR CDR3 employed the HTBI primer set. In TCRdb, the multiplex PCR reads were re-called with MiXCR into one record per CDR3 protein. This table holds hundreds of thousands of distinct CDR3 sequences, over 15% found once. Specimen: blood. Receptors were obtained from a woman aged 55-70 years with Graves' ophthalmopathy.

For the CDR3, the DNA is TGTGCCAGTCGGGACCGGATCTCCTACGAGCAGTACTTC. Protein sequence: CASRDRISYEQYF. The chain is built from TRBV19 and TRBJ2-7; D might be TRBD1 or TRBD2, each matching 5 bases. V was trimmed by 8 bases and J by 0 bases, leaving 11 bases between them. Germline V CDR1 and CDR2: LNHDA, SQIVND (reference sequence). CDR3 size: 13 residues.

The chain couples TRBV7-9 to TRBJ1-3; no definite D call. Trimming removed 5 bases at V and 0 bases at J, with 11 bases between. Germline V gene lookup returns CDR1 SEHNR and CDR2 FQNEAQ (reference sequence). The CDR3 sequence is 15 residues long. In DNA form, the CDR3 reads TGTGCCAGCAGCCCGGCGGGTACCTCTGGAAACACCATATATTTT. This codes for CASSPAGTSGNTIYF.

The chain carries TRBV7-6 and TRBJ2-1, with 8 bases lining up with TRBD2. The CDR3 has 10 residues. The germline CDR1 and CDR2 sequences are SGHVS and FNYEAQ. Here the CDR3 DNA reads TGTGCTAGCGGGGACTATGAGCAGTTCTTC. This encodes CASGDYEQFF. The complete variable domain, with remaining parts taken from reference TRBV7-6 and TRBJ2-1, reads GAGVSQSPRYKVTKRGQDVALRCDPISGHVSLYWYRQALGQGPEFLTYFNYEAQQDKSGLPNDRFSAERPEGSISTLTIQRTEQRDSAMYRCASGDYEQFFGPGTRLTVL.

This clonotype has ten or more counts. The chain is built from TRBV29-1 and TRBJ1-1, with D possibly TRBD1 on 5 matching bases. Trimming took off 4 bases at V and 3 bases at J, with 15 bases between the two ends. This CDR3 contains 14 residues. The germline V gene encodes CDR1 SQVTM and CDR2 ANQGSEA. CDR3 bases: TGCAGCGTTGCGAGGGCGCAGGGCTACACTGAAGCTTTCTTT. It codes for CSVARAQGYTEAFF.

This clonotype has at least ten counts. J is TRBJ2-5 and V is TRBV12-3 or TRBV12-4; D is tentatively TRBD1 or TRBD2 (5 bases each). This CDR3 is built from 15 residues. Trimming took off 7 bases at V and 0 bases at J, with 15 bases between the two ends. The CDR3 protein is CASNTETGHQETQYF. In nucleotides, the CDR3 is TGTGCCAGCAATACAGAGACGGGGCACCAAGAGACCCAGTACTTC.

This clonotype was seen repeatedly, ten times or more. This chain links TRBV12-3 or TRBV12-4 with TRBJ2-3; D is unresolved. Trimming took off 3 bases at V and 6 bases at J, with 7 bases between the two ends. The CDR3 has 12 amino acids. The CDR3 nucleotides read TGTGCCAGCAGTTTCGGTTGGGATACGCAGTATTTT. It is translated as CASSFGWDTQYF.

This clonotype has a count of ten or more. The CDR3 loop is CASSYRGLYHNSPLHF. CDR3 DNA: TGTGCCAGCAGTTACCGTGGCCTATACCACAATTCACCCCTCCACTTT. The rearrangement uses TRBV6-6 and TRBJ1-6; D ambiguous. This CDR3 region has 16 residues. V lost 2 bases and J 7 bases, leaving 15 bases between the germline ends. Germline CDR1 is MNHNY and CDR2 is SVGAGI (reference sequence).

This clonotype was found a few times. The chain couples TRBV3-1 to TRBJ2-1, with TRBD2 identical over 9 bases. From germline, CDR1 is LGHDT and CDR2 YNNKEL (reference sequence). V shed 0 bases and J 7 bases; nucleotides not matched to a gene: 10. CDR3 length: 17 amino acids. Here the CDR3 reads CASSQDPVAGASNEQFF. In DNA form, the CDR3 reads TGTGCCAGCAGCCAAGATCCAGTAGCGGGAGCAAGTAATGAGCAGTTCTTC.

This clonotype was found a few times. The rearrangement joins TRBV18 to TRBJ2-7; 7 bases fit TRBD1. This CDR3 comprises 15 residues. V lost 1 base and J lost 3; bases outside the gene matches: 6. Germline V lookup: CDR1 KGHSH, CDR2 LQKENI. In DNA form, the CDR3 reads TGTGCCAGCTCACCACAGGGACAGATTCACTACGAGCAGTACTTC. This encodes CASSPQGQIHYEQYF.

The rearrangement uses TRBV29-1 and TRBJ1-1; perhaps TRBD1 as D (5 bases). The germline V gene has CDR1 SQVTM and CDR2 ANQGSEA. This CDR3 contains 11 residues. V gave up 5 bases and J gave up 4 bases, with 8 bases separating them. The CDR3 region is CSVSGTTEAFF. In DNA, the CDR3 is TGCAGCGTTTCAGGGACCACTGAAGCTTTCTTT.

To note about this clonotype: A read error may be the cause here, since a much bigger clone is one base away. The rearrangement uses TRBV9 and TRBJ2-4; the D is unclear. Trimming took off 6 bases at V and 7 bases at J, with 23 bases between the two ends. This CDR3 is built from 16 residues. Germline loops: CDR1 SGDLS, CDR2 YYNGEE. The CDR3 DNA follows: TGTGCCAGCAATGACGGCCCCGTTCAGGCTTATAACATTCAGTACTTC. This translates into CASNDGPVQAYNIQYF. Filled out from reference TRBV9 and TRBJ2-4, the complete variable domain reads DSGVTQTPKHLITATGQRVTLRCSPRSGDLSVYWYQQSLDQGLQFLIQYYNGEERAKGNILERFSAQQFPDLHSELNLSSLELGDSALYFCASNDGPVQAYNIQYFGAGTRLSVL.

To note about this clonotype: The germline gene is not matched at one end of the junction; a read error may be the cause. The chain is built from TRBV20-1 and TRBJ2-1; 8 bases are a match to TRBD2. Germline loops: CDR1 DFQATT, CDR2 SNEGSKA (reference sequence). The CDR3 contains 13 residues. CDR3: CSAWASGFNEQSF. CDR3 DNA sequence: TGCAGTGCTTGGGCTAGCGGGTTCAATGAGCAGTCCTTC.

This clonotype was found a few times. V gene TRBV7-2 combines with J gene TRBJ2-7, with TRBD1 matching over 10 bases. The CDR3 loop spans 13 amino acids. Germline assignment: CDR1 SGHTA and CDR2 FQGNSA. Trimming removed 5 bases from V and 6 bases from J; junction bases left unmatched: 4. The CDR3 loop is CASSTDRGAEQYF. The CDR3 DNA reads as TGTGCCAGCAGCACGGACAGGGGGGCCGAGCAGTACTTC.

This clonotype has at least ten counts. V usage is TRBV7-6 and J usage is TRBJ2-5; TRBD2 agrees at 15 bases. The germline V gene has CDR1 SGHVS and CDR2 FNYEAQ. The CDR3 contains 17 residues. J was trimmed by 4 bases and V by 5 bases; bases with no gene match: 8. CDR3 in amino acids: CASSKWTSGGAGETQYF. The DNA for the CDR3 is TGTGCCAGCAGCAAATGGACTAGCGGGGGGGCTGGAGAGACCCAGTACTTC.

The rearrangement joins TRBV2 to TRBJ2-2, with D possibly TRBD2 on 5 matching bases. This CDR3 region has 13 residues. Germline V gene data show CDR1 as SNHLY and CDR2 as FYNNEI. The V gene lost 7 bases and the J gene lost 4 bases, with 10 bases spanning the gap. The CDR3 reads CASTGYGTGELFF. Here the CDR3 DNA reads TGTGCCAGCACGGGGTATGGCACCGGGGAGCTGTTTTTT.

The chain couples TRBV6-1 to TRBJ2-1, with D possibly being TRBD1 (6 bases). The germline CDR1 and CDR2 sequences are MNHNS and SASEGT. V dropped 7 bases and J dropped 4 bases, with 17 bases sitting between them. This CDR3 is built from 15 residues. The CDR3 is CASTQETGFYNEQFF. The DNA for the CDR3 is TGTGCCAGCACCCAGGAGACAGGTTTTTACAATGAGCAGTTCTTC.

This clonotype has a count of ten or more. The chain combines TRBV5-4 with TRBJ1-1; TRBD1 might be the D (5 bases). Germline CDR1 is SGHNT and CDR2 is YYREEE (reference sequence). The CDR3 covers 15 residues. V lost 0 bases, J lost 3 bases, and 12 bases lay in between. CDR3 sequence (DNA): TGTGCCAGCAGCTTGGTGAAGGGGCGGGACACTGAAGCTTTCTTT. It encodes CASSLVKGRDTEAFF.

This clonotype was found many times. As DNA, the CDR3 is TGCAGTGCTGAAGGGACAGCCGGGGTGGGTGAGCAGTACTTC. It encodes CSAEGTAGVGEQYF. This chain links TRBV20-1 with TRBJ2-7; 7 bases are shared with TRBD1. The CDR3 contains 14 residues. Trimming cost V 5 bases and J 7 bases; bases outside gene matches: 14. Germline assignment: CDR1 DFQATT and CDR2 SNEGSKA (reference sequence).

This clonotype was observed a handful of times. The chain recombines TRBV5-6 with TRBJ2-1; 14 nucleotides line up with TRBD2. CDR3 length: 16 amino acids. Germline CDR1 reads SGHDT; CDR2 reads YYEEEE. After removal of 4 bases from V and 8 bases from J, the junction contained 8 bases not matched to a gene. The CDR3 nucleotides are TGTGCCAGCAGCATCCGGACTAGCGGGAGGCGGGATGAGCAGTTCTTC. Amino acids: CASSIRTSGRRDEQFF.

This clonotype has a handful of counts. This rearrangement joins TRBV6-4 to TRBJ1-6; D gene unclear. The length of the CDR3 is 13 residues. Trimming removed 3 bases at V and 10 bases at J, with 10 bases between. Germline assignment: CDR1 MRHNA and CDR2 SNTAGT. The CDR3 sequence: CASSELLGSPLHF. DNA for the CDR3: TGTGCCAGCAGTGAATTGTTGGGATCACCCCTCCACTTT.

This clonotype was seen only a few times. The rearrangement links TRBV11-2 to TRBJ1-2, with D unclear. The ends were cut back, 1 base at V and 6 bases at J, with 27 bases in the middle. CDR1 is SGHAT, CDR2 FQNNGV, per germline. The length of the CDR3 is 19 residues. The CDR3 here is CASSLGPMQTRRWSDGYTF. The CDR3 DNA reads as TGTGCCAGCAGCTTAGGACCTATGCAGACCAGAAGGTGGTCAGATGGCTACACCTTC.

The gene calls are TRBV10-3 and TRBJ2-5; D is perhaps TRBD2 (6 bases). With 2 bases removed from V and 5 bases from J, the gap between germline ends came to 15 bases. This CDR3 contains 15 residues. Germline V gene sequence: CDR1 ENHRY, CDR2 SYGVKD. CDR3 nucleotide sequence: TGTGCCATCAGTGAGAGAACCGGGAGACGGGAGACCCAGTACTTC. Translated: CAISERTGRRETQYF.

This clonotype came up many times. The chain couples TRBV7-2 to TRBJ2-3, with D possibly matching TRBD2 (7 bases). V shed 6 bases and J shed 3 bases, with 13 bases lying between them. The CDR3 length is 14 residues. CDR1 is SGHTA and CDR2 is FQGNSA in the germline V gene. As DNA, the CDR3 is TGTGCCAGCAGGTGGGGGGGCAGGACAGATACGCAGTATTTT. Translation: CASRWGGRTDTQYF.

This clonotype was recorded a few times. This chain links TRBV4-3 with TRBJ1-1; no clear D. The V end lost 0 bases, the J end lost 5 bases, and 13 bases lay between the germline ends. Per germline, CDR1 LGHNA and CDR2 YSLEER. This CDR3 comprises 15 residues. CDR3 DNA: TGCGCCAGCAGCCAAGATAGTGGGGTGGAGACTGAAGCTTTCTTT. Residues: CASSQDSGVETEAFF.

This clonotype was seen only once. The chain carries TRBV27 and TRBJ2-2; D may match TRBD1 or TRBD2 (5 bases each). The CDR3 is made up of 13 amino acids. V was pared by 2 bases and J by 8 bases, with 9 bases between. Germline CDR1 and CDR2: MNHEY and SMNVEV (reference sequence). In nucleotides, the CDR3 is TGTGCCAGCAGTTTAGGGGGTTTAGGGGAGCTGTTTTTT. Protein: CASSLGGLGELFF.

This clonotype has ten or more counts. The chain carries TRBV7-8 and TRBJ1-1; weak D call: TRBD1 (6 bases). Germline values: CDR1 SGHVS, CDR2 FQNEAQ. This CDR3 region has 16 residues. V dropped 2 bases and J dropped 0 bases, with 13 bases sitting between them. The CDR3 region has the DNA TGTGCCAGCAGCTTATCCCCGGGGGCAATGAACACTGAAGCTTTCTTT. This sequence encodes CASSLSPGAMNTEAFF.

A word on this clonotype: A much bigger clone sits one base away, suggesting this may be a read error. The chain employs TRBV27 and TRBJ2-3, with D perhaps matching TRBD2 (5 bases). The CDR3 consists of 12 residues. The ends were cut back, 6 bases at V and 4 bases at J, with 8 bases in the middle. Germline values: CDR1 MNHEY, CDR2 SMNVEV (reference sequence). The CDR3 reads CASRLEADTQYF. As DNA, the CDR3 is TGTGCCAGCAGGCTGGAGGCAGATACGCAGTATTTT.

The sample holds a few counts of this clonotype. The rearrangement uses TRBV28 and TRBJ2-7; D assignment may be TRBD1 or TRBD2 (7 bases each). Germline V gene sequence: CDR1 MDHEN, CDR2 SYDVKM. This CDR3 is 14 amino acids long. V lost 5 bases and J lost 5, with 16 bases in between. CDR3 loop: CASSPPTGRDEQYF. Here the CDR3 DNA reads TGTGCCAGCAGTCCCCCGACAGGGAGGGACGAGCAGTACTTC.

V and J are TRBV20-1 and TRBJ2-5; D may be TRBD1 (5 bases). Germline values: CDR1 DFQATT, CDR2 SNEGSKA (reference sequence). Deletions cut 0 bases from V and 3 bases from J, with 14 bases between. This CDR3 region has 15 residues. Here the CDR3 reads CSARDSRQLEETQYF. The DNA of the CDR3 is TGCAGTGCTAGAGATTCCCGACAGTTAGAAGAGACCCAGTACTTC.

This clonotype was seen ten or more times. This chain joins TRBV18 and TRBJ1-1; 7 bases agree with TRBD1. Germline CDR1 and CDR2: KGHSH and LQKENI. This CDR3 comprises 15 residues. Germline trimming cut 3 bases from V and 1 base from J; bases unmatched to any gene: 5. CDR3 region: CASSPTRGANTEAFF. CDR3 in DNA: TGTGCCAGCTCACCGACCAGGGGGGCGAACACTGAAGCTTTCTTT.